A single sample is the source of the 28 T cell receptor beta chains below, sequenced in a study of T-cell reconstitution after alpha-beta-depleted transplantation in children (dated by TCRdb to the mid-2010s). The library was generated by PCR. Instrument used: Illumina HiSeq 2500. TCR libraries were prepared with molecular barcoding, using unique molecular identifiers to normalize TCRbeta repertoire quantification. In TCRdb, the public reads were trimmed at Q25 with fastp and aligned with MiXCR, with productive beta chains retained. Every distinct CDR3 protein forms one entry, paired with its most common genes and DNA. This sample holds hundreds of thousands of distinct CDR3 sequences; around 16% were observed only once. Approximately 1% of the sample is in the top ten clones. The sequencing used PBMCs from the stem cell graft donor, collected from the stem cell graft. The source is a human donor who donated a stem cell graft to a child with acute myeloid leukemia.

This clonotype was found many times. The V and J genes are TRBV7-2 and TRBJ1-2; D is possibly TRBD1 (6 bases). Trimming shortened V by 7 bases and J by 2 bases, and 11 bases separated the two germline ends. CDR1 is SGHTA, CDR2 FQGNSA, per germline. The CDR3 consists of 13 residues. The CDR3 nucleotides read TGTGCCAGCACTCGGAGGGGGAACTATGGCTACACCTTC. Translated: CASTRRGNYGYTF.

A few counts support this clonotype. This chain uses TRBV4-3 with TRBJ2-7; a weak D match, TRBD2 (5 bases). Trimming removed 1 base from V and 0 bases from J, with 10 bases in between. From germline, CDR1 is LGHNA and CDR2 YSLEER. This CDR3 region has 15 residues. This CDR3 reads CASSQVVGSSYEQYF. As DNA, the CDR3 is TGCGCCAGCAGCCAAGTTGTAGGGAGCTCCTACGAGCAGTACTTC.

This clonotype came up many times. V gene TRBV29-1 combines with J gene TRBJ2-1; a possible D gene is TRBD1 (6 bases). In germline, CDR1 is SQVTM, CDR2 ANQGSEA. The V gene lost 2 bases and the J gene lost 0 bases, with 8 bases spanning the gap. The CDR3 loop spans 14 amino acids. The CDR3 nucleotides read TGCAGCGTTGAAAGGGGGAGCTCCTACAATGAGCAGTTCTTC. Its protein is CSVERGSSYNEQFF.

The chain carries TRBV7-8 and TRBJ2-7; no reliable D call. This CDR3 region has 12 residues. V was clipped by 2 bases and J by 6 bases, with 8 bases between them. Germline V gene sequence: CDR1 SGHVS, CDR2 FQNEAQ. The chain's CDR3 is CASSLTGLEQYV. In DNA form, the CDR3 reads TGTGCCAGCAGCTTAACCGGCCTCGAGCAGTACGTC.

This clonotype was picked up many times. CDR3 sequence (DNA): TGTGCCAGCAGCTTGGGAGCCAGCAATGAGCAGTTCTTC. Its translation is CASSLGASNEQFF. The J gene is TRBJ2-1, the V gene TRBV5-6, with D hard to call. Germline V gene lookup returns CDR1 SGHDT and CDR2 YYEEEE. V lost 0 bases, J lost 6 bases, and 7 bases lay in between. The CDR3 is made up of 13 amino acids.

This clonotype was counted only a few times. This CDR3 is CSARDRIGTPDTNYGYTF. The CDR3, as DNA: TGCAGTGCTAGGGACAGGATAGGGACACCCGATACTAACTATGGCTACACCTTC. The gene calls are TRBV20-1 and TRBJ1-2; TRBD1 matches at 7 bases. V trimming: 3 bases; J trimming: 0 bases; junction bases outside the gene matches: 16. CDR3 length: 18 amino acids. Looked up from germline, CDR1 is DFQATT and CDR2 is SNEGSKA (reference sequence).

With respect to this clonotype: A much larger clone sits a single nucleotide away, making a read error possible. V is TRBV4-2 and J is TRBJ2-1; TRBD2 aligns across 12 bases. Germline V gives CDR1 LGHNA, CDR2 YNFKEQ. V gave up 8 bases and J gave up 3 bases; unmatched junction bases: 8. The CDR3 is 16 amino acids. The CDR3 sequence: CASGARLAGDYNEQFF. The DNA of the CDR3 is TGTGCCAGCGGCGCTAGACTAGCGGGGGACTACAATGAGCAGTTCTTC.

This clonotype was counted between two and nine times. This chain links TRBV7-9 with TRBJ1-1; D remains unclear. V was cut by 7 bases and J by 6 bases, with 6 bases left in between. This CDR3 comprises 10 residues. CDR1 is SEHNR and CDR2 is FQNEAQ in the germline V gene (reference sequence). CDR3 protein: CASIGSEAFF. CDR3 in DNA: TGTGCCAGCATAGGCTCTGAAGCTTTCTTT.

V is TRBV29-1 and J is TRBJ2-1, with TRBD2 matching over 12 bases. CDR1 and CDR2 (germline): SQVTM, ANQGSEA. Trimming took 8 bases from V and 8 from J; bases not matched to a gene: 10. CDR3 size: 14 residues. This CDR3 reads CSSERLAGVHEQFF. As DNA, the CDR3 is TGCAGCTCTGAACGACTAGCGGGGGTCCATGAGCAGTTCTTC.

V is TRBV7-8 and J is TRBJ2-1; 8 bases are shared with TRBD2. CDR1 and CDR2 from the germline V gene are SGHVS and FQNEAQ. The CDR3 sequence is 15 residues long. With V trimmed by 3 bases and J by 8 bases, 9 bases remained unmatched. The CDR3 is CASSFRRGGWDEQFF. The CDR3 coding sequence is TGTGCCAGCAGCTTTCGACGGGGGGGCTGGGATGAGCAGTTCTTC.

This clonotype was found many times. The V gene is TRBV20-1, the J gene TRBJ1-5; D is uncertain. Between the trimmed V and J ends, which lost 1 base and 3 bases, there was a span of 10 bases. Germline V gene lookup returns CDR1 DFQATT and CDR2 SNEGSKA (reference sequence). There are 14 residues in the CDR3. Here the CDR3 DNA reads TGCAGTGCTAGAGCCAACAGAATCAATCAGCCCCAGCATTTT. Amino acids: CSARANRINQPQHF.

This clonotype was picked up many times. The DNA of the CDR3 is TGTGCCAGCAGTTTTGGGTCGAGTGGCTACACCTTC. It specifies CASSFGSSGYTF. The rearrangement uses TRBV6-6 and TRBJ1-2; D is unclear. Germline lookup yields CDR1 MNHNY and CDR2 SVGAGI (reference sequence). CDR3 length equals 12 residues. The V end was cut by 4 bases, the J end by 7 bases, with 10 bases between.

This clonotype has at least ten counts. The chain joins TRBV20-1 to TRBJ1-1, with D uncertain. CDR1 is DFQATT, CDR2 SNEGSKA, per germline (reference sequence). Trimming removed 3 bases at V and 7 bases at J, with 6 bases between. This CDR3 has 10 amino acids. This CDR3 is CSARAYEAFF. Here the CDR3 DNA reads TGCAGTGCTAGGGCCTATGAAGCTTTCTTT.

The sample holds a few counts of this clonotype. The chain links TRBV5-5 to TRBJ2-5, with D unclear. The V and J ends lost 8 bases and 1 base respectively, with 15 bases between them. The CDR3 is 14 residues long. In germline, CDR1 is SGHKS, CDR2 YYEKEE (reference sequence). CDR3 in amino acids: CASGARTPQETQYF. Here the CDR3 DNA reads TGTGCCAGTGGCGCACGGACCCCCCAAGAGACCCAGTACTTC.

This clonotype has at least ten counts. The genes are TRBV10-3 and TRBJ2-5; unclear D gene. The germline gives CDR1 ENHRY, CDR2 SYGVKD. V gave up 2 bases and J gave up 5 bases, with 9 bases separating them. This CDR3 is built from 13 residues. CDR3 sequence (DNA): TGTGCCATCAGTGAGGGGATGTTGGAGACCCAGTACTTC. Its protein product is CAISEGMLETQYF.

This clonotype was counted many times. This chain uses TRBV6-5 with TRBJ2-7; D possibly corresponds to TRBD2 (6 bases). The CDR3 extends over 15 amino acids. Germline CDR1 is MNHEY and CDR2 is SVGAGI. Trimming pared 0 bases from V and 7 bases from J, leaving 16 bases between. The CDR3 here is CASSYSGLRVGEQYV. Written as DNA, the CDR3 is TGTGCCAGCAGTTACTCGGGACTCCGGGTGGGAGAGCAGTACGTC.

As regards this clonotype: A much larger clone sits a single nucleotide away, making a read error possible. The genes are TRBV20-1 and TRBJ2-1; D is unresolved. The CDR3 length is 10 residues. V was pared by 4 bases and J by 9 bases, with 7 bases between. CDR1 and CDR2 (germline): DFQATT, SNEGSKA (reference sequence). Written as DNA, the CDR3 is TGCAGTGCTATTATCGGTGAGCAGTTCTTC. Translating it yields CSAIIGEQFF.

As DNA, the CDR3 is TGCGCCAGCAGCTTTAGGGACGTGAACACTGAAGCTTTCTTT. Its translation is CASSFRDVNTEAFF. V gene TRBV5-1 combines with J gene TRBJ1-1, with TRBD1 as a possible D gene (5 bases). Germline V gene lookup returns CDR1 SGHRS and CDR2 YFSETQ. Trimming shortened V by 2 bases and J by 0 bases, and 8 bases separated the two germline ends. The CDR3 is 14 amino acids.

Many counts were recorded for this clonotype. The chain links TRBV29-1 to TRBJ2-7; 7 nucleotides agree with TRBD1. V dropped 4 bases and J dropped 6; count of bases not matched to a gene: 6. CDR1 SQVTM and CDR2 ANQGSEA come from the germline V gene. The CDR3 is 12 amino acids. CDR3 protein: CSVAPRTGEQYF. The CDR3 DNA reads TGCAGCGTTGCCCCAAGGACAGGCGAGCAGTACTTC.

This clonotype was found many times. This chain's CDR3 is CTARTGGTEAFF. DNA for the CDR3: TGCACCGCCAGGACAGGGGGCACTGAAGCTTTCTTT. The chain uses TRBV29-1 and TRBJ1-1, with 10 positions matching TRBD1. Germline V gene data show CDR1 as SQVTM and CDR2 as ANQGSEA. This CDR3 comprises 12 residues.

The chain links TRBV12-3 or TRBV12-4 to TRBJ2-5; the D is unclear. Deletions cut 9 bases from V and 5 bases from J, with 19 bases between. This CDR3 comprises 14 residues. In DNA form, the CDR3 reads TGTGCCAGTGGGAAAGTGGGGTTAATGGAGACCCAGTACTTC. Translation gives CASGKVGLMETQYF.

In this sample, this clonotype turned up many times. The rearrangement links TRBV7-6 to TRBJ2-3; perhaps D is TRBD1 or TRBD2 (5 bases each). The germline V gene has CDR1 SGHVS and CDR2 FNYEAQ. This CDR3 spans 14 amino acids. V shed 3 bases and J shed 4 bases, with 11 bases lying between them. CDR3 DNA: TGTGCCAGCAGCTTCCTCTTGGGGGCAGATACGCAGTATTTT. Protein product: CASSFLLGADTQYF. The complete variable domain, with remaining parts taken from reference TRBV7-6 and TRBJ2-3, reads GAGVSQSPRYKVTKRGQDVALRCDPISGHVSLYWYRQALGQGPEFLTYFNYEAQQDKSGLPNDRFSAERPEGSISTLTIQRTEQRDSAMYRCASSFLLGADTQYFGPGTRLTVL.

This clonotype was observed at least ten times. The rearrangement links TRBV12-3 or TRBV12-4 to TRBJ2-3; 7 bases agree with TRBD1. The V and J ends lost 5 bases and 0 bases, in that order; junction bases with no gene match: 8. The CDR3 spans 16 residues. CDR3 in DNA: TGTGCCAGCAGTCTGGGGACAGCCACTAGCACAGATACGCAGTATTTT. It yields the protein CASSLGTATSTDTQYF.

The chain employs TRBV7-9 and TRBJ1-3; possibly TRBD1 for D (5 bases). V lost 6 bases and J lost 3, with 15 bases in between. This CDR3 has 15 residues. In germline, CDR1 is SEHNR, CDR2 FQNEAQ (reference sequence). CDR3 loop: CASSHTGGGGNTIYF. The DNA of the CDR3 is TGTGCCAGCAGTCACACAGGCGGCGGTGGAAACACCATATATTTT.

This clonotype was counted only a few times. The CDR3 DNA is TGTGCCAGCAGTTACTCGGCGTCACCGGCTAATGAAAAACTGTTTTTT. It translates to CASSYSASPANEKLFF. The chain joins TRBV6-5 to TRBJ1-4; no firm D call. The V and J ends lost 0 bases and 3 bases respectively, with 11 bases between them. Germline CDR1 and CDR2: MNHEY and SVGAGI. The CDR3 is made up of 16 amino acids.

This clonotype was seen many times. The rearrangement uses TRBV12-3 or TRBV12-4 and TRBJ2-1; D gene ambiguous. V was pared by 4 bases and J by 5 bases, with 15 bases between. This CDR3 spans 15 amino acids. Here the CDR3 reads CASSSRPNQDNEQFF. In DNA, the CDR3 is TGTGCCAGCAGTTCTCGACCTAACCAGGACAATGAGCAGTTCTTC.

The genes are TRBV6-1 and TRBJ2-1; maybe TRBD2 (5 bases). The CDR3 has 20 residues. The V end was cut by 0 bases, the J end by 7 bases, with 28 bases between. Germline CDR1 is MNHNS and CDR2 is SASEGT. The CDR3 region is CASSEARLRRGKIFQNEQFF. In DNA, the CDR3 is TGTGCCAGCAGTGAAGCCCGGTTAAGACGGGGAAAAATATTCCAGAATGAGCAGTTCTTC.

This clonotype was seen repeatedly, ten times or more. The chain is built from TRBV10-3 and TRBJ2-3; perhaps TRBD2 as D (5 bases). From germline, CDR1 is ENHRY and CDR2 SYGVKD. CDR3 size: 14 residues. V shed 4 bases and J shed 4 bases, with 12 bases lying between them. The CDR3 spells CAISGVTSADTQYF. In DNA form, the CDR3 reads TGTGCCATCAGTGGAGTCACTAGTGCAGATACGCAGTATTTT.